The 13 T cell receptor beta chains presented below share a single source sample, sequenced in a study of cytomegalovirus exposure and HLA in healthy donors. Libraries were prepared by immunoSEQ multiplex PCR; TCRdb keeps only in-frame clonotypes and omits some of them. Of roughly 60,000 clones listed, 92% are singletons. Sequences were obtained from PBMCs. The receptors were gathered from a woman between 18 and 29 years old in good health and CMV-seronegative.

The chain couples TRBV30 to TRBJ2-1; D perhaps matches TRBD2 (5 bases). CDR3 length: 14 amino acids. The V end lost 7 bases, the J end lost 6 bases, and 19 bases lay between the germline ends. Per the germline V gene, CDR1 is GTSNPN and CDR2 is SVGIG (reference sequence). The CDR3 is CASPGSGSFNEQFF. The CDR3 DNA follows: TGTGCCTCCCCCGGCAGCGGAAGTTTCAATGAGCAGTTCTTC.

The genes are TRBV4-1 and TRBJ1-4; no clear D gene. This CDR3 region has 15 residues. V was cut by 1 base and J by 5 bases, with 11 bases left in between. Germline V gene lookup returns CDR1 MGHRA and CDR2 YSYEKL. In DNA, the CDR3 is TGCGCCAGCAGCCAAGTCCGGGGAGGAAATGAAAAACTGTTTTTT. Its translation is CASSQVRGGNEKLFF.

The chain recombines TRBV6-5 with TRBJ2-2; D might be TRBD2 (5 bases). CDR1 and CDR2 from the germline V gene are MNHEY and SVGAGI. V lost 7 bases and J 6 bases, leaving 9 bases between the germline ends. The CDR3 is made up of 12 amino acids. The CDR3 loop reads CASTPGSGELFF. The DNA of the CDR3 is TGTGCCAGCACCCCGGGGTCCGGGGAGCTGTTTTTT.

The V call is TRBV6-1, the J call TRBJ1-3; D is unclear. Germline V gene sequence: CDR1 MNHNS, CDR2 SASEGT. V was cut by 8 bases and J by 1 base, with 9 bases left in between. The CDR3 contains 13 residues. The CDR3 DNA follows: TGTGCCAGCCGGTTTCAATCTGGAAACACCATATATTTT. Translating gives CASRFQSGNTIYF.

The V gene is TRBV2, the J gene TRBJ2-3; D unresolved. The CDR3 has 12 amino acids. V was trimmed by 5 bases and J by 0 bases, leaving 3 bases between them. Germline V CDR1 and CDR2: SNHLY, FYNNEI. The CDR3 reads CASSPSTDTQYF. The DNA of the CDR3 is TGTGCCAGCAGTCCTAGCACAGATACGCAGTATTTT.

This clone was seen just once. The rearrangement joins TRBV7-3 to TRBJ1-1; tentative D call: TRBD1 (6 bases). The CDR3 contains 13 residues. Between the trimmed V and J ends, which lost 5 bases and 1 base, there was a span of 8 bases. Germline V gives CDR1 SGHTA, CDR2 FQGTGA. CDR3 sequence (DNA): TGTGCCAGCAGCACAGGGCCGAACACTGAAGCTTTCTTT. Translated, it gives CASSTGPNTEAFF.

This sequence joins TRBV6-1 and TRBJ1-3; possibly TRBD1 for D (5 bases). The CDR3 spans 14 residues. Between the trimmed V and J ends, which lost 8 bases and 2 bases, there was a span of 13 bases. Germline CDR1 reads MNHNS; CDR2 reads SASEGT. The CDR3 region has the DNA TGTGCCAGCGAGGCGGCAGGGACTGGAAACACCATATATTTT. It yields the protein CASEAAGTGNTIYF.

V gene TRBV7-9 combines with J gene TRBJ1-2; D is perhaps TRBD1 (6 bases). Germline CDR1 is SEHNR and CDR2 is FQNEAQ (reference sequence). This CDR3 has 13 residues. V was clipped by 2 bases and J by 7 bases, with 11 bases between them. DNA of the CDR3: TGTGCCAGCAGCTTACCCGACAGGCCTGGCTACACCTTC. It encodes CASSLPDRPGYTF. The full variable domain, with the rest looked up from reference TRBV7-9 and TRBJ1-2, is DTGVSQNPRHKITKRGQNVTFRCDPISEHNRLYWYRQTLGQGPEFLTYFQNEAQLEKSRLLSDRFSAERPKGSFSTLEIQRTEQGDSAMYLCASSLPDRPGYTFGSGTRLTVV.

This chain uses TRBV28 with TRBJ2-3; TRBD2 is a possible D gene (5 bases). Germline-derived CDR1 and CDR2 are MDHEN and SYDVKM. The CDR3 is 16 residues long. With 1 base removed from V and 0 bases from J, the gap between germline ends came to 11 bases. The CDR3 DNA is TGTGCCAGCAGTTTATCGAGAGCGGAGAGCACAGATACGCAGTATTTT. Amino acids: CASSLSRAESTDTQYF.

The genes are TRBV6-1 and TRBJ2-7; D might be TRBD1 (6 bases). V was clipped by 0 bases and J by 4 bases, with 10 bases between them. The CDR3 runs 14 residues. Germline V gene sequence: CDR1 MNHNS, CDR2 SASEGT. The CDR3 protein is CASSEATTGYEQYF. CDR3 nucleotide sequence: TGTGCCAGCAGTGAAGCCACGACAGGTTACGAGCAGTACTTC.

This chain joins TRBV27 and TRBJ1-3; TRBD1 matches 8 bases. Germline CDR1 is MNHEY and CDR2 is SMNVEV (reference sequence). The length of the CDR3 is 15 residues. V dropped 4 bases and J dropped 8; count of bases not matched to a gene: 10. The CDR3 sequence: CASSSRTGPDHTIYF. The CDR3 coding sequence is TGTGCCAGCAGTTCCCGGACAGGGCCCGATCACACCATATATTTT.

The CDR3 region has the DNA TGTGCCAGCAGTCAGGGACTAGCCGCAGATACGCAGTATTTT. Amino acid sequence: CASSQGLAADTQYF. The gene calls are TRBV7-2 and TRBJ2-3; TRBD2 agrees at 9 bases. This CDR3 has 14 residues. From germline, CDR1 is SGHTA and CDR2 FQGNSA. V dropped 6 bases and J dropped 4; count of bases not matched to a gene: 5. Full variable domain (outside the CDR3, taken from reference TRBV7-2 and TRBJ2-3): GAGVSQSPSNKVTEKGKDVELRCDPISGHTALYWYRQSLGQGLEFLIYFQGNSAPDKSGLPSDRFSAERTGGSVSTLTIQRTQQEDSAVYLCASSQGLAADTQYFGPGTRLTVL.

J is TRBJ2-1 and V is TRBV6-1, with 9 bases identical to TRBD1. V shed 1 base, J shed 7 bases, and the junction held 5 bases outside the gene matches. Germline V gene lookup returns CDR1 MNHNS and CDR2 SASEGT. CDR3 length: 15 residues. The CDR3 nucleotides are TGTGCCAGCAGTGAAGAGACAGGGGGGTGGAATGAGCAGTTCTTC. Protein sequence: CASSEETGGWNEQFF.